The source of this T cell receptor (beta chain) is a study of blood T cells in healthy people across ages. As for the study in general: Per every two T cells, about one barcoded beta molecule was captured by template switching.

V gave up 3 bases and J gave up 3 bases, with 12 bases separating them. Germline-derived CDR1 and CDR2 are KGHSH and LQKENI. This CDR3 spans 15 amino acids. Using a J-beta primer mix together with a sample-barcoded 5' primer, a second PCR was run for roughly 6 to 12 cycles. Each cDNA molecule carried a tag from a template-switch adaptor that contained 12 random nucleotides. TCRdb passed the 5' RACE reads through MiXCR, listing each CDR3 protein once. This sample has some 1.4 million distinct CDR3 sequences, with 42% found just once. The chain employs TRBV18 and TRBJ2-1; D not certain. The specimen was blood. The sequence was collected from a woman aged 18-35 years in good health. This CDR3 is CASSPLGSDYNEQFF. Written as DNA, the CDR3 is TGTGCCAGCTCACCCCTGGGATCAGACTACAATGAGCAGTTCTTC.